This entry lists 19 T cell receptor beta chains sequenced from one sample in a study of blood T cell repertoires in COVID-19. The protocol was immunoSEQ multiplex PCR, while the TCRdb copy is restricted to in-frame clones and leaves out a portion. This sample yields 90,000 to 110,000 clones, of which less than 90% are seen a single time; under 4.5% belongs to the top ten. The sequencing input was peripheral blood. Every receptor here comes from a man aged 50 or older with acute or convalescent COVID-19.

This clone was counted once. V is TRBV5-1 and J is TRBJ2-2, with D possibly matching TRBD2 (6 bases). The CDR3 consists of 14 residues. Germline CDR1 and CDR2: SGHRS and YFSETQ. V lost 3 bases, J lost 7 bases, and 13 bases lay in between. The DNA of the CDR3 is TGCGCCAGCAGCTCGGGACTGGGACTCGGGGAGCTGTTTTTT. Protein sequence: CASSSGLGLGELFF.

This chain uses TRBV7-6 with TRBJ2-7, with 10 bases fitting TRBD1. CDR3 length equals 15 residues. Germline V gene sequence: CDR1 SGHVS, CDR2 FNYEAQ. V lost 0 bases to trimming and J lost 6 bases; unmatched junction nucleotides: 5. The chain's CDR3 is CASSLAGGQGSEQYF. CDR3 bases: TGTGCCAGCAGCTTAGCGGGGGGACAGGGGTCCGAGCAGTACTTC.

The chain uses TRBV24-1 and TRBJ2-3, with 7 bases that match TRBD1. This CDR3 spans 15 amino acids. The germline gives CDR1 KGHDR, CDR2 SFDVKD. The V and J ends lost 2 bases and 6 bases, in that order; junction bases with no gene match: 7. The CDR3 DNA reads TGTGCCACCAGTGATTCCGCGACAGGGACGGATACGCAGTATTTT. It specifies CATSDSATGTDTQYF.

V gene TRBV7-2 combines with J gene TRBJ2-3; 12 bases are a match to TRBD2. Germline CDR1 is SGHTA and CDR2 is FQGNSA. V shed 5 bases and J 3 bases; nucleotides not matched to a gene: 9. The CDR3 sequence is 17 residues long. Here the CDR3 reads CASSQRGLAGPTDTQYF. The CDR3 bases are TGTGCCAGCAGCCAACGTGGACTAGCGGGGCCTACAGATACGCAGTATTTT.

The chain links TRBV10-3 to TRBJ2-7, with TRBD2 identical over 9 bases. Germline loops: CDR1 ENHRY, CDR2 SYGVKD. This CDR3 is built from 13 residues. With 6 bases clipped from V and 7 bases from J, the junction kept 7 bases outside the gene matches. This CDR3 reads CAIRAGGQVEQYF. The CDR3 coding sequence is TGTGCCATCAGGGCGGGGGGGCAAGTTGAGCAGTACTTC.

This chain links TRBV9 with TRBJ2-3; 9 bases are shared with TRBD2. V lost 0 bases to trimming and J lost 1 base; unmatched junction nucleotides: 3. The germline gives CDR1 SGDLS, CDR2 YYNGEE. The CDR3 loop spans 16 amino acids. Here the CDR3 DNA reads TGTGCCAGCAGCGTAGGACTAGCGGTAGGCACAGATACGCAGTATTTT. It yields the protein CASSVGLAVGTDTQYF.

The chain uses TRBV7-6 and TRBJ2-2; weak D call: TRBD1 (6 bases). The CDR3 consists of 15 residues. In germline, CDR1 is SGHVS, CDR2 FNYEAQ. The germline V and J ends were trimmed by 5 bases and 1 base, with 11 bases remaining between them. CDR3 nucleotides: TGTGCCAGCAGCCCCGGACAGCGGAACACCGGGGAGCTGTTTTTT. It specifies CASSPGQRNTGELFF. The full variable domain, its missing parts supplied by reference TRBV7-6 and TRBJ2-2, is GAGVSQSPRYKVTKRGQDVALRCDPISGHVSLYWYRQALGQGPEFLTYFNYEAQQDKSGLPNDRFSAERPEGSISTLTIQRTEQRDSAMYRCASSPGQRNTGELFFGEGSRLTVL.

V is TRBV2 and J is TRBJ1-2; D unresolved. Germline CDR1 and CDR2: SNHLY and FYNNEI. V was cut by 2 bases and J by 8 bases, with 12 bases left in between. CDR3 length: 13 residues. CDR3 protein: CASSELGRAGYTF. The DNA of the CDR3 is TGTGCCAGCAGTGAATTGGGCAGAGCCGGCTACACCTTC.

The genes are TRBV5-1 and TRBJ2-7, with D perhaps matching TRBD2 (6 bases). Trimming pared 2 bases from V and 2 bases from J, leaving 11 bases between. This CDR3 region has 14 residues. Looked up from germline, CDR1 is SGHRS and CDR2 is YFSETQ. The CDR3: CASSLIAETYEQYF. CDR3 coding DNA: TGCGCCAGCAGCTTAATAGCGGAGACCTACGAGCAGTACTTC.

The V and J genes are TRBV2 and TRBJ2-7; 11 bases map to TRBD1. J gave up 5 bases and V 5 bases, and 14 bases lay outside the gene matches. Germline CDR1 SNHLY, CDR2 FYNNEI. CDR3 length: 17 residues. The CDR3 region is CASSRSGTGGLPHEQYF. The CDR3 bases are TGTGCCAGCAGTCGATCTGGGACAGGGGGACTTCCCCACGAGCAGTACTTC. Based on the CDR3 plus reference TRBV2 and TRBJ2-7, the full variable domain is EPEVTQTPSHQVTQMGQEVILRCVPISNHLYFYWYRQILGQKVEFLVSFYNNEISEKSEIFDDQFSVERPDGSNFTLKIRSTKLEDSAMYFCASSRSGTGGLPHEQYFGPGTRLTVT.

The CDR3 DNA follows: TGTGCCAGCAGTTTACCCGGGACAGGAACCTACGAGCAGTACTTC. Residues: CASSLPGTGTYEQYF. The chain uses TRBV27 and TRBJ2-7; 8 nucleotides line up with TRBD1. The V segment lost 2 bases and the J segment 2 bases; nucleotides outside the gene matches: 5. The CDR3 spans 15 residues. In germline, CDR1 is MNHEY, CDR2 SMNVEV (reference sequence).

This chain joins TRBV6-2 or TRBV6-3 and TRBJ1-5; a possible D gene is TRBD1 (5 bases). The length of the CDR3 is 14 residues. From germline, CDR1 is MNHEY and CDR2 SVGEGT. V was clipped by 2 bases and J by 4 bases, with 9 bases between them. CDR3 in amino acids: CASSYIQENQPQHF. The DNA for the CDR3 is TGTGCCAGCAGTTACATACAGGAGAATCAGCCCCAGCATTTT.

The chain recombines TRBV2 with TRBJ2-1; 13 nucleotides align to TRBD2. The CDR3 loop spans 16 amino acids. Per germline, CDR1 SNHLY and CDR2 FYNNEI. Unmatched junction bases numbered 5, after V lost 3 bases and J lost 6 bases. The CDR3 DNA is TGTGCCAGCAGTGAGCTTCGACTAGCGGGAGGCAATGAGCAGTTCTTC. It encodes CASSELRLAGGNEQFF.

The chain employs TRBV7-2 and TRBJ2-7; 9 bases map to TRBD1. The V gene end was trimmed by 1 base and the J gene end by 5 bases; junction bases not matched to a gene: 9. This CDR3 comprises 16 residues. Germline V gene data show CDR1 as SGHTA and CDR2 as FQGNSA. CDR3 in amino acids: CASSLGQTGGQDEQYF. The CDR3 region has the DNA TGTGCCAGCAGCTTAGGCCAGACAGGGGGTCAAGACGAGCAGTACTTC.

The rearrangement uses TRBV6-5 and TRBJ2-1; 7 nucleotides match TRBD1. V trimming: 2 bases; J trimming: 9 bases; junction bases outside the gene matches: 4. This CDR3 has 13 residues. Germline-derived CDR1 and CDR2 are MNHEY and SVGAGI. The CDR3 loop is CASSYQTGVEQFF. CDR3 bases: TGTGCCAGCAGTTACCAAACAGGGGTTGAGCAGTTCTTC.

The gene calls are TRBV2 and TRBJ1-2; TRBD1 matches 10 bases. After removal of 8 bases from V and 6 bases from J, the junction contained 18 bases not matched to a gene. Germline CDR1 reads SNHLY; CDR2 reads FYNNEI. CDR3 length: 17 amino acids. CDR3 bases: TGTGCCAGCCGAGGGGGACAGGGGTCCTTCCTCCCGCATGGCTACACCTTC. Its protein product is CASRGGQGSFLPHGYTF.

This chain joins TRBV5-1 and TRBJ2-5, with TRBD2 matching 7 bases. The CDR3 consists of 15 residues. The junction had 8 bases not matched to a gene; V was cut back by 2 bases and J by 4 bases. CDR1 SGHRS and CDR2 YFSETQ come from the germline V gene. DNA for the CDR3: TGCGCCAGCAGCTTATCGTCTAGCGGAAGAGAGACCCAGTACTTC. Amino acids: CASSLSSSGRETQYF. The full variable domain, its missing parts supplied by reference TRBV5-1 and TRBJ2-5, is KAGVTQTPRYLIKTRGQQVTLSCSPISGHRSVSWYQQTPGQGLQFLFEYFSETQRNKGNFPGRFSGRQFSNSRSEMNVSTLELGDSALYLCASSLSSSGRETQYFGPGTRLLVL.

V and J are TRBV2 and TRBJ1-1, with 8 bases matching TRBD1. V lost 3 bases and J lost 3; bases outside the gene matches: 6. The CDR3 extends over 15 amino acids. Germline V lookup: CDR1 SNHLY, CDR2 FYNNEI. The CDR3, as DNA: TGTGCCAGCAGTGAGCTGGACAGGGAGGACACTGAAGCTTTCTTT. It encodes CASSELDREDTEAFF.

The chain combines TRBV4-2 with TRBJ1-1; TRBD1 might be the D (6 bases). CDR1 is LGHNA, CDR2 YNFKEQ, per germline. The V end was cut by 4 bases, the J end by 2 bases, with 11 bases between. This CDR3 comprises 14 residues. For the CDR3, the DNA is TGTGCCAGCAGCCTGAAACAGGGAAACACTGAAGCTTTCTTT. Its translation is CASSLKQGNTEAFF.